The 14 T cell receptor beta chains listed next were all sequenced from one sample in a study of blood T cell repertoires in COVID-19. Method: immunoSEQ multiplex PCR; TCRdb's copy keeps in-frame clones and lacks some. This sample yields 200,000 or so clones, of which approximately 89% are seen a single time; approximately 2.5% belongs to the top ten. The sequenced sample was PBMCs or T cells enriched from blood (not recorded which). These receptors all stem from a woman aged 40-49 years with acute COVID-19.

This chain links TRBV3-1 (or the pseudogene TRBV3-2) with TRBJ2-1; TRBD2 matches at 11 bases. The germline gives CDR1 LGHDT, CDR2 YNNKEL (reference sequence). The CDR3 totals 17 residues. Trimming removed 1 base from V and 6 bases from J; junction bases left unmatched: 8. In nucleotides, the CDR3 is TGTGCCAGCAGCCAAGTCCGACTAGCGGGATTGGCCAATGAGCAGTTCTTC. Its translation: CASSQVRLAGLANEQFF.

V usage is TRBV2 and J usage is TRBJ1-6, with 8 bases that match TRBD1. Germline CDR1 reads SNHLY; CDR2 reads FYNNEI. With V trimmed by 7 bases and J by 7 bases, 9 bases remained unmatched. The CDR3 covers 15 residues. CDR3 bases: TGTGCCAGCACCCAGGGGGCGATCTCCAATTCACCCCTCCACTTT. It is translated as CASTQGAISNSPLHF.

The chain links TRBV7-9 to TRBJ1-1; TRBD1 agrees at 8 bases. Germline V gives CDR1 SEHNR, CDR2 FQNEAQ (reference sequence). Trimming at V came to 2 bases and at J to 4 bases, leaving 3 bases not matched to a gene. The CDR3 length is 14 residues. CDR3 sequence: CASSLQGAITEAFF. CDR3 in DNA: TGTGCCAGCAGCTTACAGGGGGCGATCACTGAAGCTTTCTTT.

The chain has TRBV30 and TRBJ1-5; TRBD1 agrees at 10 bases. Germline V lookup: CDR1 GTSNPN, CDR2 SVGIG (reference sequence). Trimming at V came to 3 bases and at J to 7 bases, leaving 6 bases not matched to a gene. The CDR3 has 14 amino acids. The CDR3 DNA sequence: TGTGCCTGGAGCGGCGGGACAGGGGAACAGCCCCAGCATTTT. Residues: CAWSGGTGEQPQHF.

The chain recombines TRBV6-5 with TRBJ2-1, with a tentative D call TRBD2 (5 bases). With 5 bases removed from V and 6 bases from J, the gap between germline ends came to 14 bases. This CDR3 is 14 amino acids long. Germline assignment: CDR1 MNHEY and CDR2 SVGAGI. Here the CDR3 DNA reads TGTGCCAGCAGTCCCGGGGTAGTGTTCAATGAGCAGTTCTTC. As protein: CASSPGVVFNEQFF.

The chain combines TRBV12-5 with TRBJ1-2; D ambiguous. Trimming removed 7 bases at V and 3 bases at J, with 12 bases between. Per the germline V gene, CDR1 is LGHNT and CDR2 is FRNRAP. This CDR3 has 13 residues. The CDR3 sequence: CASVRGGHYGYTF. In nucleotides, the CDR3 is TGTGCTAGTGTCCGGGGAGGACACTATGGCTACACCTTC.

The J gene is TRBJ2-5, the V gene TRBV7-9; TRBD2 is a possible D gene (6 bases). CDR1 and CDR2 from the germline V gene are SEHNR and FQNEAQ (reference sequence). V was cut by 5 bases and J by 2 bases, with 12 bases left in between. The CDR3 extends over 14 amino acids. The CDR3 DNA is TGTGCCAGCAGCCGGGACTCCCTTCAAGAGACCCAGTACTTC. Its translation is CASSRDSLQETQYF.

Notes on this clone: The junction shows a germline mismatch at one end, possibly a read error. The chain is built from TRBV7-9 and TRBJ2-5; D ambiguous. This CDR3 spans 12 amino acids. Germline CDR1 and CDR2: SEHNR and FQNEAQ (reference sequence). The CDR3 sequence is CASSLHQETQYF. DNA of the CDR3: TGTGCCAGCAGCTTACACCAGGAGACCCAGTACTTC. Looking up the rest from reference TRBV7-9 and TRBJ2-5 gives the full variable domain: DTGVSQNPRHKITKRGQNVTFRCDPISEHNRLYWYRQTLGQGPEFLTYFQNEAQLEKSRLLSDRFSAERPKGSFSTLEIQRTEQGDSAMYLCASSLHQETQYFGPGTRLLVL.

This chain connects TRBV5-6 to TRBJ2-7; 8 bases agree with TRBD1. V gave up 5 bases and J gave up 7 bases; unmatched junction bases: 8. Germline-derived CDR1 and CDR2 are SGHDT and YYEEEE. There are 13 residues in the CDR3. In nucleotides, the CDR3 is TGTGCCAGCAGTCCATGGGACAGGATGGAGCAGTACTTC. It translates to CASSPWDRMEQYF.

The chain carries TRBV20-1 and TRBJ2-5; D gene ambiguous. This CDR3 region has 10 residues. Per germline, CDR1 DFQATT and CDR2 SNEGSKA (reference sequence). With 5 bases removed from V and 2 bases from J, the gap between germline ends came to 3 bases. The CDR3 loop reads CSAQQETQYF. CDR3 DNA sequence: TGCAGTGCTCAACAAGAGACCCAGTACTTC.

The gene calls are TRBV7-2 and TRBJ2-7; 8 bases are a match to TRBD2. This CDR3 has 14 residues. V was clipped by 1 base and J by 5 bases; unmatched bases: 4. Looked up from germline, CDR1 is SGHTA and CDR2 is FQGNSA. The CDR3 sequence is CASSLDGTRNEQYF. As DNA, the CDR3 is TGTGCCAGCAGCTTAGACGGGACTAGAAACGAGCAGTACTTC.

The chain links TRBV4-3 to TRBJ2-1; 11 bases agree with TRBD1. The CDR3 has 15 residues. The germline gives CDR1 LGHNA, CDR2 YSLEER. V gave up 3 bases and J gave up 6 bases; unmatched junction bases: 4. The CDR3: CASSHGQGAFNEQFF. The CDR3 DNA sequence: TGCGCCAGCAGCCATGGACAGGGGGCTTTCAATGAGCAGTTCTTC.

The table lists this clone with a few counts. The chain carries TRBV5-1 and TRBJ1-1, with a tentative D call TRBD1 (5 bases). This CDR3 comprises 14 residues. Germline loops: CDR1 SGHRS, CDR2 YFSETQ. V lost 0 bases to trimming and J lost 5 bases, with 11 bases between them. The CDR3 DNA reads TGCGCCAGCAGCTTGGCTGCAGGGCGGACTGAAGCTTTCTTT. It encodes CASSLAAGRTEAFF.

CDR3 loop: CASGFSQIYGYTF. In DNA form, the CDR3 reads TGTGCTAGTGGTTTTTCGCAGATCTATGGCTACACCTTC. J is TRBJ1-2 and V is TRBV12-5; no reliable D call. CDR3 size: 13 residues. Germline V gives CDR1 LGHNT, CDR2 FRNRAP. V was pared by 3 bases and J by 4 bases, with 9 bases between.